Listed below are T cell receptor beta chains from one sample, sequenced in a study of Tregs in tolerant kidney transplant recipients. The protocol was immunoSEQ multiplex PCR, while the TCRdb copy is restricted to in-frame clones and leaves out a portion. The table records 85,000 to 95,000 clones, roughly nine tenths of them present only once. The specimen sequenced was CD8+ T cells from blood. These receptors were obtained from a human donor in good health. The CDR3 runs from the conserved cysteine through the conserved F or W. The D gene is left open where the match is weak. Size is omitted from some rows. Given values are once, few, many or a class for expanded clones.

TRBV6-5	TRBD1	TRBJ2-7	NA	TGTGCCAGCAGTTACGGACAGGGAGGCTACGAGCAGTACTTC	CASSYGQGGYEQYF
TRBV19	TRBD2	TRBJ2-7	NA	TGTGCCAGTAGTCCAGGACTAGCGCTATACGAGCAGTACTTC	CASSPGLALYEQYF
TRBV7-9	TRBD1	TRBJ2-7	NA	TGTGCCAGCAGCTCAGAACAGGGGGCCGTCCACGAGCAGTACTTC	CASSSEQGAVHEQYF
TRBV19	TRBD1	TRBJ1-2	few	TGTGCCAGTAGTCTCAGGACAGGGCGATATGGCTACACCTTC	CASSLRTGRYGYTF
TRBV19	TRBD2	TRBJ2-1	NA	TGTGCCAGTAGTATATTAGCTAGCGGGGGATACAATGAGCAGTTCTTC	CASSILASGGYNEQFF
TRBV10-1	NA	TRBJ2-7	NA	TGCGCCAGCAGTGAGTCACTGGGAGCCTACGAGCAGTACTTC	CASSESLGAYEQYF
TRBV4-1	TRBD2	TRBJ2-7	NA	TGCGCCAGCAGCCACGGAACTAGCGGGCGTAACGAGCAGTACTTC	CASSHGTSGRNEQYF
TRBV2	NA	TRBJ1-2	NA	TGTGCCAGCAGTGAAGCGCTTCTATATACAGTCGGGTATGGCTACACCTTC	CASSEALLYTVGYGYTF
TRBV18	TRBD1	TRBJ2-1	once	TGTGCCAGCTCACTGGACAGGCCCTACAATGAGCAGTTCTTC	CASSLDRPYNEQFF
TRBV6-1	NA	TRBJ1-1	once	TGTGCCAGCAGTTCATCCGAGAACACTGAAGCTTTCTTT	CASSSSENTEAFF
TRBV6-4	NA	TRBJ2-3	NA	TGTGCCAGCAACAACGGTGGGGTTAGCACAGATACGCAGTATTTT	CASNNGGVSTDTQYF
TRBV30	NA	TRBJ1-2	NA	TGTGCCTGGAGTGTACCCGCAGGGAGAGATGGCTACACCTTC	CAWSVPAGRDGYTF
TRBV7-9	TRBD2	TRBJ2-3	NA	TGTGCCAGCAGCCAGGAGGGTGGCGGGGGGAGAGATACGCAGTATTTT	CASSQEGGGGRDTQYF
TRBV2	TRBD2	TRBJ2-7	NA	TGTGCCGGTTCGGGAGGGGCAGGTCGAACCGAGGTACAGTACTTC	CAGSGGAGRTEVQYF
TRBV29-1	NA	TRBJ2-7	NA	TGCAGCGTTGAAGATCCGGGCTCCTACGAGCAGTACTTC	CSVEDPGSYEQYF
TRBV15	TRBD1	TRBJ2-1	NA	TGTGCCACCAGCGGGGGACAGGGGTACAATGAGCAGTTCTTC	CATSGGQGYNEQFF
TRBV2	NA	TRBJ2-7	NA	TGTGCCAGCCAACTATCAGGGGCGGGCCGCTACGAGCAGTACTTC	CASQLSGAGRYEQYF
TRBV4-1	NA	TRBJ1-4	NA	TGCGCCAGCAGCCTCGGAACTCGGGGCGAAAAACTGTTTTTT	CASSLGTRGEKLFF
TRBV27	NA	TRBJ1-5	NA	TGTGCCAGCAGTTCCATCGCAGGGTTCCAGCCCCAGCATTTT	CASSSIAGFQPQHF
TRBV5-1	TRBD2	TRBJ2-3	NA	TGCGCCAGCAGCTTGGGTAGCGGGGGTCGCACAGATACGCAGTATTTT	CASSLGSGGRTDTQYF
TRBV7-8	TRBD2	TRBJ2-7	NA	TGTGCCAGCAGCCCCTTAGCGGGAAACCCCCCCGAGCAGTACTTC	CASSPLAGNPPEQYF
TRBV4-1	NA	TRBJ2-7	NA	TGCGCCAGCAGCCCAACTAGCTCCTACGAGCAGTACTTC	CASSPTSSYEQYF
TRBV5-1	TRBD2	TRBJ2-7	once	TGCGCCAGCACAGCGGGAGGGCAAAACGGCGAGCAGTACTTC	CASTAGGQNGEQYF
TRBV4-2	TRBD1	TRBJ2-7	NA	TGTGCCAGCAGCCCAGGGGGACAGGGAGCCTACGAGCAGTACTTC	CASSPGGQGAYEQYF
TRBV5-4	TRBD1	TRBJ2-7	NA	TGTGCCAGCAGTTCCCCCGGGACAGGATCCTACGAGCAGTACTTC	CASSSPGTGSYEQYF
TRBV27	NA	TRBJ1-5	NA	TGTGCCAGCAGTTTATCGGCAGTGTCGTCCCAGCATTTT	CASSLSAVSSQHF
TRBV13	TRBD1	TRBJ1-2	NA	TGTGCCAGCAGCCGACCGGGACAGGGAGTCGATGGCTACACCTTC	CASSRPGQGVDGYTF
TRBV7-2	NA	TRBJ1-1	NA	TGTGCCAGCAGCTTAGAGGTGGTCCCGAACACTGAAGCTTTCTTT	CASSLEVVPNTEAFF
TRBV13	TRBD2	TRBJ2-1	NA	TGTGCCAGCAGCTCGGAGCGGGGTATTTACAATGAGCAGTTCTTC	CASSSERGIYNEQFF
TRBV6-5	NA	TRBJ2-7	NA	TGTGCCAGCAGTTACTCGGAGACAGGCTACGAGCAGTACTTC	CASSYSETGYEQYF
TRBV30	NA	TRBJ2-5	NA	TGTGCCTGGAGTGGTGCGGCCCAGTACTTC	CAWSGAAQYF
TRBV7-6	NA	TRBJ2-5	NA	TGTGCCAGCACCCGTTTGCCTCAAGCGGACGCTGGAGAGACCCAGTACTTC	CASTRLPQADAGETQYF
TRBV4-1	TRBD1	TRBJ2-5	NA	TGCGCCAGCACCATAAGAGGGGGGACAGGGGAACAAGAGACCCAGTACTTC	CASTIRGGTGEQETQYF
TRBV19	NA	TRBJ2-2	NA	TGTGCCAGCTACAACACCGGGGAGCTGTTTTTT	CASYNTGELFF
TRBV6-1	NA	TRBJ2-3	NA	TGTGCCTTACACACTAGCACAGATACGCAGTATTTT	CALHTSTDTQYF
TRBV7-9	NA	TRBJ2-7	once	TGTGCCAGCAGCTTAGTTTCCTACGAGCAGTACTTC	CASSLVSYEQYF
TRBV5-4	TRBD2	TRBJ2-3	NA	TGTGCCAGCAGCTCCTTCGGGGGGGGCCCTATGGATACGCAGTATTTT	CASSSFGGGPMDTQYF
TRBV27	NA	TRBJ2-3	NA	TGTGCCAGCAGTTTAAAATCCATGGCAGATACGCAGTATTTT	CASSLKSMADTQYF
TRBV6-4	NA	TRBJ2-3	medium-sized	TGTGCCAGCAGTGACGGGACTAGCACAGATACGCAGTATTTT	CASSDGTSTDTQYF
TRBV6-5	TRBD1	TRBJ1-2	NA	TGTGCCAGCAGTTACCCACAGGGGGTCTATGGCTACACCTTC	CASSYPQGVYGYTF
TRBV9	TRBD2	TRBJ2-2	NA	TGTGCCAGCAACATGCGGGCGGGAGTCGACACCGGGGAGCTGTTTTTT	CASNMRAGVDTGELFF
TRBV14	NA	TRBJ2-7	NA	TGTGCCAGCAGCCGACAAATCGAGGGGGACGAGCAGTACTTC	CASSRQIEGDEQYF
TRBV9	TRBD1	TRBJ2-2	NA	TGTGCCAGCAGCGTAGACTGGGCAGGGGGTGACGGGGAGCTGTTTTTT	CASSVDWAGGDGELFF
TRBV6-5	NA	TRBJ1-1	NA	TGTGCCAGCAGTTACTCGAACACTGAAGCTTTCTTT	CASSYSNTEAFF
TRBV9	NA	TRBJ1-4	NA	TGTGCCAGCAGCGTAGGGAGGGCAGCAACTAATGAAAAACTGTTTTTT	CASSVGRAATNEKLFF
TRBV20-1	NA	TRBJ2-3	NA	TGCAGTGCTCAGATAAATACGCAGTATTTT	CSAQINTQYF
TRBV29-1	TRBD1	TRBJ1-3	NA	TGCAGCGTTTCGGACAGGGGCTCACTCTGGGGAAACACCATATATTTT	CSVSDRGSLWGNTIYF
TRBV5-4	NA	TRBJ2-3	NA	TGTGCCAGCAGCTGGGAATGGGAGGGCACAGATACGCAGTATTTT	CASSWEWEGTDTQYF
TRBV14	NA	TRBJ1-2	NA	TGTGCCAGCAGCCACACCGAAAGGACAGCTTATGGCTACACCTTC	CASSHTERTAYGYTF
TRBV11-2	TRBD2	TRBJ2-1	NA	TGTGCCAGCAGCTTGATAGCGGGAGCATCGGAATTTGAGCAGTTCTTC	CASSLIAGASEFEQFF
TRBV4-1	NA	TRBJ1-1	NA	TGCGCCAGCAGCCCCTTCAGGGGAGACACTGAAGCTTTCTTT	CASSPFRGDTEAFF
TRBV27	TRBD1	TRBJ1-1	NA	TGTGCCAGCAGTTTCGACAGGGCTAACACTGAAGCTTTCTTT	CASSFDRANTEAFF
TRBV12-1	NA	TRBJ2-7	NA	TGTGCCAGCCCAGACAGGGACGGCTACGAGCAGTACTTC	CASPDRDGYEQYF
TRBV6-5	NA	TRBJ2-3	NA	TGTGCCAGCAGGCCGGCGGGGTTCACAGATACGCAGTATTTT	CASRPAGFTDTQYF
TRBV19	NA	TRBJ2-5	NA	TGTGCCAGTAGTATAGGAGGGGCTAGACGAGAGACCCAGTACTTC	CASSIGGARRETQYF
TRBV13	TRBD1	TRBJ1-4	NA	TGTGCCAGCAGCCCGACAGGGGGTGCAACTAATGAAAAACTGTTTTTT	CASSPTGGATNEKLFF
TRBV7-7	TRBD2	TRBJ2-1	NA	TGTGCTAGCAGCTCCACTAGCGGGGGGTACAATGAGCAGTTCTTC	CASSSTSGGYNEQFF
TRBV5-1	NA	TRBJ1-6	NA	TGCGCCAGCAGCTTGGTGGGGGCAGTGGGGAATAATTCACCCCTCCACTTT	CASSLVGAVGNNSPLHF
TRBV11-2	NA	TRBJ1-1	once	TGTGCCAGCAGCTTAGAAGAGGGCATGAACACTGAAGCTTTCTTT	CASSLEEGMNTEAFF
TRBV11-2	NA	TRBJ1-2	NA	TGTGCCAGCAGCTTAGATCTATCGACGGACTATGGCTACACCTTC	CASSLDLSTDYGYTF